This entry lists 2 T cell receptor beta chains sequenced from one sample in a study of beta chain features in type 1 diabetes. What was sequenced were expressed TCRB transcripts, since all of the isolated RNA had been reverse transcribed. The protocol was immunoSEQ multiplex PCR, while the TCRdb copy is restricted to in-frame clones and leaves out a portion. Among hundreds of thousands of clones listed, around a sixth were seen once. The sequenced sample was naive CD4+ T cells from blood. These receptors were taken from a young woman in good health.

In regard to this clone: Other DNA sequences of this sample code for an identical CDR3. V is TRBV4-3 and J is TRBJ2-7; D is ambiguous. V was pared by 0 bases and J by 2 bases, with 5 bases between. Germline-derived CDR1 and CDR2 are LGHNA and YSLEER. The CDR3 has 13 amino acids. The CDR3 region is CASSQDIAYEQYF. The CDR3, as DNA: TGCGCCAGCAGCCAAGACATAGCCTACGAGCAGTACTTC.

This chain joins TRBV7-2 and TRBJ1-2; D remains ambiguous. The ends were cut back, 2 bases at V and 7 bases at J, with 14 bases in the middle. Germline CDR1 is SGHTA and CDR2 is FQGNSA. The CDR3 consists of 14 residues. CDR3 in DNA: TGTGCCAGCAGCTTACCGCCCGGGGTTCGTGGCTACACCTTC. Residues: CASSLPPGVRGYTF.